This T cell receptor beta chain was profiled in a study of T-cell memory formation after mild COVID-19. As for the study in general: TCR clusters were largely donor specific.

CDR1 and CDR2 from the germline V gene are SGHVS and FNYEAQ. J lost 5 bases, V lost 1 base, and 4 bases had no gene match. The CDR3 is made up of 16 amino acids. cDNA libraries for TCR alpha and TCR beta, carrying sample barcodes and UMIs, came from 5'RACE with constant-segment primers. A single record per CDR3 protein comes from TCRdb applying MiXCR to the 5' RACE reads. The repertoire holds roughly 550,000 distinct CDR3 sequences, with roughly 20% as singletons. J is TRBJ2-3 and V is TRBV7-6, with TRBD2 matching 12 bases. The material sequenced was PBMCs or a T cell subset sorted from them (not recorded which). This receptor was obtained from an adult woman who had mild COVID-19 (a few samples of this study predate the infection). Cell type and time point are not known. In DNA, the CDR3 is TGTGCCAGCAGCTTAGGACTAGCGGGAGCGGGAGATACGCAGTATTTT. It specifies CASSLGLAGAGDTQYF.